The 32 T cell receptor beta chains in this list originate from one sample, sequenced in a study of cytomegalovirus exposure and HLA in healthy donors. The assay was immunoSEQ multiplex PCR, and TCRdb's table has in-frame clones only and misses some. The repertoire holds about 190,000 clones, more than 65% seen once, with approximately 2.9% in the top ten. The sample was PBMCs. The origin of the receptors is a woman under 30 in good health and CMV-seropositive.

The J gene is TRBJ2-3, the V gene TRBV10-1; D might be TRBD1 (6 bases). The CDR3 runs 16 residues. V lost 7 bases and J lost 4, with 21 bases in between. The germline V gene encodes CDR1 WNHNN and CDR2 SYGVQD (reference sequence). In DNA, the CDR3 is TGCGCCAGCACCGATCCATTGGGGGCAGCCTCAGATACGCAGTATTTT. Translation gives CASTDPLGAASDTQYF.

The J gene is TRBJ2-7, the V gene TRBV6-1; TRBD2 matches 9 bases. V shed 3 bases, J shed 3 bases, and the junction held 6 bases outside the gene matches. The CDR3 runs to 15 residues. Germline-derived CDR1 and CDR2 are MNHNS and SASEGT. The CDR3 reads CASSDGSGGLYEQYF. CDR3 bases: TGTGCCAGCAGTGATGGTAGCGGGGGCCTCTACGAGCAGTACTTC.

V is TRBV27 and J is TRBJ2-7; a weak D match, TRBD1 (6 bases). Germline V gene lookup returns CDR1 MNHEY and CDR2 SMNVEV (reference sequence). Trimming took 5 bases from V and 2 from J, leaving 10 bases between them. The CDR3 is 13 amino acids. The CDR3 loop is CASSAGAAYEQYF. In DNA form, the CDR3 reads TGTGCCAGCAGTGCAGGGGCGGCCTACGAGCAGTACTTC.

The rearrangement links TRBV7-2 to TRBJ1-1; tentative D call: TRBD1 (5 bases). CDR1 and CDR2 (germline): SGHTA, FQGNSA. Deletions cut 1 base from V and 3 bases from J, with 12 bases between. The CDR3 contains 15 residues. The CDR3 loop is CASSLVSGRDTEAFF. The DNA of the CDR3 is TGTGCCAGCAGCTTAGTATCAGGGAGGGACACTGAAGCTTTCTTT.

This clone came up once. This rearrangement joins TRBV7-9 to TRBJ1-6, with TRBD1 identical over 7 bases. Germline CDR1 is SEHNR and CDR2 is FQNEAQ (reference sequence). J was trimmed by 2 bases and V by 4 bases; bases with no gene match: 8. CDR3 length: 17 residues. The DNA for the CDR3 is TGTGCCAGCAGCTCCGACAGGGAAGGCCCCTATAATTCACCCCTCCACTTT. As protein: CASSSDREGPYNSPLHF.

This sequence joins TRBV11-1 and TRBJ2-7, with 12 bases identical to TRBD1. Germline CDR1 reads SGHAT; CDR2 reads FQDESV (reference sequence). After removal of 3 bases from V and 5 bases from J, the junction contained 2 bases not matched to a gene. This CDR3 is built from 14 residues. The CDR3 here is CASSFGTGGDEQYF. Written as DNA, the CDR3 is TGTGCCAGCAGCTTCGGGACAGGGGGCGACGAGCAGTACTTC.

The CDR3 DNA is TGTGCCAGCAGCTCGACAGGCGTGGGGAGCTCCTATAATTCACCCCTCCACTTT. Encoded protein: CASSSTGVGSSYNSPLHF. The chain joins TRBV7-2 to TRBJ1-6; D may be TRBD1 (6 bases). The germline V and J ends were trimmed by 4 bases and 0 bases, with 16 bases remaining between them. CDR3 length equals 18 residues. Germline lookup yields CDR1 SGHTA and CDR2 FQGNSA. The entire variable domain, with the rest obtained from reference TRBV7-2 and TRBJ1-6, is as follows: GAGVSQSPSNKVTEKGKDVELRCDPISGHTALYWYRQSLGQGLEFLIYFQGNSAPDKSGLPSDRFSAERTGGSVSTLTIQRTQQEDSAVYLCASSSTGVGSSYNSPLHFGNGTRLTVT.

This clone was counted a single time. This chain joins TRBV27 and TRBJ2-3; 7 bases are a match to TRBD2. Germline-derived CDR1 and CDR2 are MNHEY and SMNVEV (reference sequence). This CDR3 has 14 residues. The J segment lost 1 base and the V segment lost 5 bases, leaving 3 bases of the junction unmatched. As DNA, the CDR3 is TGTGCCAGCAGTGTTGCGGGGGGCACAGATACGCAGTATTTT. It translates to CASSVAGGTDTQYF.

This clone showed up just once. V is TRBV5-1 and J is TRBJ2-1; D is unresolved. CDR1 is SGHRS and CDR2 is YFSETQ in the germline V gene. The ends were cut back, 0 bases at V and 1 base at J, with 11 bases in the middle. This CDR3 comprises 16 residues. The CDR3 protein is CASSLEPLSSYNEQFF. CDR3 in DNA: TGCGCCAGCAGCTTGGAGCCCCTGTCGTCCTACAATGAGCAGTTCTTC.

In nucleotides, the CDR3 is TGTGCCAGCAGTTATAGCGGGGGCTCCTACGAGCAGTACTTC. It codes for CASSYSGGSYEQYF. This chain links TRBV6-1 with TRBJ2-7; 9 nucleotides agree with TRBD2. The V segment lost 5 bases and the J segment 0 bases; nucleotides outside the gene matches: 2. Germline lookup yields CDR1 MNHNS and CDR2 SASEGT. This CDR3 comprises 14 residues.

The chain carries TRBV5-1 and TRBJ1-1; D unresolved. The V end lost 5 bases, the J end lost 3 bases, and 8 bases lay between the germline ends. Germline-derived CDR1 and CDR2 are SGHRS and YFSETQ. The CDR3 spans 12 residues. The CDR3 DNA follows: TGCGCCAGCAGTGACGGGTACACTGAAGCTTTCTTT. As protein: CASSDGYTEAFF.

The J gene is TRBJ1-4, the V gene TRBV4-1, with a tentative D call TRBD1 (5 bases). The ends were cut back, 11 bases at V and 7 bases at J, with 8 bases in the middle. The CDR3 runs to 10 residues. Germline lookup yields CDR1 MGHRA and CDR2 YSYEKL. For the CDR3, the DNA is TGCGCCGTAGGGGTTGAAAAACTGTTTTTT. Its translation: CAVGVEKLFF.

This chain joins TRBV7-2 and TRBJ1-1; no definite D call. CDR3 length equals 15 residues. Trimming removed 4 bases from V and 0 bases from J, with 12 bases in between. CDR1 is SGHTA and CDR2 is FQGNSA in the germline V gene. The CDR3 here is CASSSAPGLNTEAFF. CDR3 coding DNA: TGTGCCAGCAGCTCCGCCCCCGGTCTGAACACTGAAGCTTTCTTT.

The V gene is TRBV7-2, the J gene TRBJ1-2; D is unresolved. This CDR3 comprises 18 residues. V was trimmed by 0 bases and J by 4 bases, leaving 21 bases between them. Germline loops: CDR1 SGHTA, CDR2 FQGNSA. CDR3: CASSLALPTDERGYGYTF. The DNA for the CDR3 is TGTGCCAGCAGCTTAGCCTTGCCCACTGACGAGAGAGGCTATGGCTACACCTTC.

The CDR3 DNA reads as TGTGCCAGCAGCCCGGGACAGGGCGGCACTGAAGCTTTCTTT. This gives the protein CASSPGQGGTEAFF. The chain links TRBV5-4 to TRBJ1-1, with 9 nucleotides matching TRBD1. V shed 4 bases and J 4 bases; nucleotides not matched to a gene: 5. Germline CDR1 is SGHNT and CDR2 is YYREEE (reference sequence). The CDR3 length is 14 residues.

The CDR3 sequence: CAISESGQGNNEQYF. As DNA, the CDR3 is TGTGCCATCAGTGAGTCGGGGCAGGGTAATAACGAGCAGTACTTC. The chain recombines TRBV10-3 with TRBJ2-7, with D perhaps TRBD1 (5 bases). CDR3 length equals 15 residues. Trimming pared 0 bases from V and 5 bases from J, leaving 14 bases between. CDR1 and CDR2 (germline): ENHRY, SYGVKD.

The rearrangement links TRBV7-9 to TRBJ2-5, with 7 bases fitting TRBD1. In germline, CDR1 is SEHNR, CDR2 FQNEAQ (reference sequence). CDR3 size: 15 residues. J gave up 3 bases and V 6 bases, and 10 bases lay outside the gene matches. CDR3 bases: TGTGCCAGCAGAGACCGGACAGGCACTAAAGAGACCCAGTACTTC. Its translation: CASRDRTGTKETQYF.

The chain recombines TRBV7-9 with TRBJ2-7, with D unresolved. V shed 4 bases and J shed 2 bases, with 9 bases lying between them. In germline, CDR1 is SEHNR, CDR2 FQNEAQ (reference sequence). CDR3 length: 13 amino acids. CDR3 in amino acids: CASSSGRTYEQYF. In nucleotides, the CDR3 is TGTGCCAGCAGCTCAGGCAGAACCTACGAGCAGTACTTC.

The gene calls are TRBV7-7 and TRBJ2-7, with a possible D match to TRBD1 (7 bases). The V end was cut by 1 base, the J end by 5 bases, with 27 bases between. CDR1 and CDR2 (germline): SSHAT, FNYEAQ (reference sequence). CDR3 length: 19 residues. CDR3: CASSLETLRRDRGPHEQYF. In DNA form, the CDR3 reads TGTGCCAGCAGCTTAGAGACCCTGAGGAGGGACAGAGGCCCCCACGAGCAGTACTTC.

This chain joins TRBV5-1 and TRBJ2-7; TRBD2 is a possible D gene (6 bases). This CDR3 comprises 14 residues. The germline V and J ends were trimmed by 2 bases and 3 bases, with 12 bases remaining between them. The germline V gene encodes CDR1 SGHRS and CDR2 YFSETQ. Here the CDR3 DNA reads TGCGCCAGCAGCTTTGAGACTAGAGACTACGAGCAGTACTTC. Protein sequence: CASSFETRDYEQYF.

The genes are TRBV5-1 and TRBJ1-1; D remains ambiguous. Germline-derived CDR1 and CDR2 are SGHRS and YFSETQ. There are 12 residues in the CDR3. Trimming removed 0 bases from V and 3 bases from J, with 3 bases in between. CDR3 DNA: TGCGCCAGCAGCTTGGCCGACACTGAAGCTTTCTTT. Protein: CASSLADTEAFF.

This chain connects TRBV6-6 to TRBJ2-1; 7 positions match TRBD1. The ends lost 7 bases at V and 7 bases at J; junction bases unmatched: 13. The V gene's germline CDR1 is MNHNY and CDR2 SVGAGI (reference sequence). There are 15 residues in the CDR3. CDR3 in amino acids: CASTGQAERLNEQFF. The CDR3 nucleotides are TGTGCCAGCACCGGACAGGCGGAGAGACTAAATGAGCAGTTCTTC.

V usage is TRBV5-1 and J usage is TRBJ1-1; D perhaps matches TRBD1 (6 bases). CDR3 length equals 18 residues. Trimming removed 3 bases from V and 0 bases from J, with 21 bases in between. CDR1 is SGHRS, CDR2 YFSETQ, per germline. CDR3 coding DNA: TGCGCCAGCAGCTGGGACAAGAAGGGGTCGGTCGTGAACACTGAAGCTTTCTTT. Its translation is CASSWDKKGSVVNTEAFF.

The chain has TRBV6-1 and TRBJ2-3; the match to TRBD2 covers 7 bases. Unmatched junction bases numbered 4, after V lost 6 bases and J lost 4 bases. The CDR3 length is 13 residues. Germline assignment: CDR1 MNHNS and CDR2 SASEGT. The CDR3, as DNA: TGTGCCAGCAGGGACCGGGGGGCAGATACGCAGTATTTT. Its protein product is CASRDRGADTQYF.

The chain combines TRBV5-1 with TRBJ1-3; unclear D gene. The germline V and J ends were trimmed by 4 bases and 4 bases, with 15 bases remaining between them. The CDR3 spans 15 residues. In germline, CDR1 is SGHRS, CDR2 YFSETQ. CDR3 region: CASSPNLIQGNTIYF. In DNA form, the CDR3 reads TGCGCCAGCAGCCCGAACCTCATCCAGGGAAACACCATATATTTT.

DNA of the CDR3: TGTGCCAGCGAGGGGGATATGTATGGCTACACCTTC. Encoded protein: CASEGDMYGYTF. The gene calls are TRBV9 and TRBJ1-2; D perhaps matches TRBD1 (6 bases). The CDR3 has 12 residues. Germline V lookup: CDR1 SGDLS, CDR2 YYNGEE. V was clipped by 7 bases and J by 5 bases, with 12 bases between them.

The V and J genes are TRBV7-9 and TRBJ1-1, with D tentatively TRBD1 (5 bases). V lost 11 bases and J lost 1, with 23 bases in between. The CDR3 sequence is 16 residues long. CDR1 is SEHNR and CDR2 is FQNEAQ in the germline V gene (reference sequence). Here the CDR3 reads CAPGGVYTESNTEAFF. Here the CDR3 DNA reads TGTGCCCCCGGGGGTGTGTATACAGAATCGAACACTGAAGCTTTCTTT. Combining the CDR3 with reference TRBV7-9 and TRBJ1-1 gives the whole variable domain DTGVSQNPRHKITKRGQNVTFRCDPISEHNRLYWYRQTLGQGPEFLTYFQNEAQLEKSRLLSDRFSAERPKGSFSTLEIQRTEQGDSAMYLCAPGGVYTESNTEAFFGQGTRLTVV.

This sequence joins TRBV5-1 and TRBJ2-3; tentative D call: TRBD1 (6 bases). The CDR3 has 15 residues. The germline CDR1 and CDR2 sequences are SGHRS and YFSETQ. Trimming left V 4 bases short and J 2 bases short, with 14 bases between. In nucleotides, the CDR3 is TGCGCCAGCAGCCAACACGGACAGAACACAGATACGCAGTATTTT. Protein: CASSQHGQNTDTQYF.

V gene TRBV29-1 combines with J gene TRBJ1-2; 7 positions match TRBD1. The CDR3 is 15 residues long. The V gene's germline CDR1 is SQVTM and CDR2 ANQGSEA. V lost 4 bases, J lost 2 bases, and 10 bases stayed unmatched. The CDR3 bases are TGCAGCGTTGGACTGGCAGGGGGATTCAACTATGGCTACACCTTC. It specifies CSVGLAGGFNYGYTF.

The DNA for the CDR3 is TGCGCCAGCAGCCAAGGCTTCAGTATAAACTATGGCTACACCTTC. Amino acid sequence: CASSQGFSINYGYTF. The gene calls are TRBV4-1 and TRBJ1-2; D call uncertain. Trimming removed 1 base at V and 2 bases at J, with 11 bases between. The CDR3 runs to 15 residues. The germline V gene encodes CDR1 MGHRA and CDR2 YSYEKL.

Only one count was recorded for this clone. CDR3 nucleotides: TGTGCCAGCAGCTTTAGCGGGGGGGACTCCTACGAGCAGTACTTC. Encoded protein: CASSFSGGDSYEQYF. The chain is built from TRBV5-4 and TRBJ2-7, with 11 bases matching TRBD2. Unmatched junction bases numbered 1, after V lost 2 bases and J lost 0 bases. The germline gives CDR1 SGHNT, CDR2 YYREEE (reference sequence). The CDR3 covers 15 residues.

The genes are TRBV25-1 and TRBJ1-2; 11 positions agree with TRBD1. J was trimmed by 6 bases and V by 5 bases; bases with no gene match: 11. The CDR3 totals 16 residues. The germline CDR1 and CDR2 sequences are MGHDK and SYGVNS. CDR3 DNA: TGTGCCAGCAGTATCGGGACAGGGGGGAAGGCGGATGGCTACACCTTC. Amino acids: CASSIGTGGKADGYTF.